Listed below are T cell receptor beta chains from one sample, sequenced in a study of T-cell reconstitution after alpha-beta-depleted transplantation in children. TCRdb redid the calling of the PCR reads with MiXCR, one entry per CDR3 protein. The repertoire has 300,000 or so distinct CDR3 sequences, almost 10% of them found once; the top ten carry roughly a tenth. Sequencing used PBMCs from the stem cell graft donor, obtained from the stem cell graft. These receptors all come from a human donor who donated a stem cell graft to a child with SCID. CDR3s leave out the opening cysteine and the closing phenylalanine or tryptophan.

V | length | CDR3
TRBV20-1 | 11 | SARQLNTGELF
TRBV28 | 12 | ASITDRGGYEQY
TRBV7-6 | 10 | ASSATGEKLF
TRBV10-3 | 11 | AISPRDSTEAF
TRBV7-2 | 13 | ASSFGGGVGQPQH
TRBV4-2 | 14 | ASSPELLANTGELF
TRBV11-2 | 16 | ASSLVFSLGDFGETQY
TRBV14 | 14 | ASSQDGGWKYNEQF
TRBV4-2 | 12 | ASSRGRGDYEQY
TRBV12-3/TRBV12-4 | 12 | ASSSGQGEHGYT
TRBV5-1 | 14 | ASSLDTGQGSSPLH
TRBV7-2 | 11 | ASSTGTAYGYT
TRBV3-1 | 13 | ASTKEGTWTHTQY
TRBV6-4 | 11 | ASSELAGGTQY
TRBV4-2 | 12 | ASSQEVGVSAQH
TRBV29-1 | 12 | SVAVAWGQETQY
TRBV27 | 13 | ASSPGLSGLETHY